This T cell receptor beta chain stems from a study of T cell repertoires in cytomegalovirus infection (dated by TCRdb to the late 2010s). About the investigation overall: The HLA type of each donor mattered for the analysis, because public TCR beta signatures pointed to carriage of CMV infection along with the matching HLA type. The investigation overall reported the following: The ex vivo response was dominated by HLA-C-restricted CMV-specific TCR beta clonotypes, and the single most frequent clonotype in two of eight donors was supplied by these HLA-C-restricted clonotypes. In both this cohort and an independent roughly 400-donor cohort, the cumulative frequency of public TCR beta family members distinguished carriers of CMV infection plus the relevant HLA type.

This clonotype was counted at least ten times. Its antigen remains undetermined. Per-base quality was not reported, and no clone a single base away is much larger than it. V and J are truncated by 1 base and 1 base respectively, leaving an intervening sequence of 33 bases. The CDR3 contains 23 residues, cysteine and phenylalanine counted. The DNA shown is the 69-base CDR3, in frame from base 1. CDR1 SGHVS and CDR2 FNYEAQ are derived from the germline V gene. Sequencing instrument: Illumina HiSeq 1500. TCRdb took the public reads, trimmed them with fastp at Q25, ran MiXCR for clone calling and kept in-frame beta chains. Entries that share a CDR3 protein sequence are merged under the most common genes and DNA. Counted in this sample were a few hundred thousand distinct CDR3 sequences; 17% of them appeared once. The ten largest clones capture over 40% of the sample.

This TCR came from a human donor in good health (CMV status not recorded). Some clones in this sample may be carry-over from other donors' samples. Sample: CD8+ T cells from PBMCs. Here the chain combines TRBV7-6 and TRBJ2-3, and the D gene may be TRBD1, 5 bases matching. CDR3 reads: CASSLVGGRPSPGLRPRTDTQYF. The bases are TGTGCCAGCAGCTTAGTGGGTGGTCGGCCTAGTCCAGGGTTGAGGCCTCGCACAGATACGCAGTATTTT. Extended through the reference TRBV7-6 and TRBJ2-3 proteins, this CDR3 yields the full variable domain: GAGVSQSPRYKVTKRGQDVALRCDPISGHVSLYWYRQALGQGPEFLTYFNYEAQQDKSGLPNDRFSAERPEGSISTLTIQRTEQRDSAMYRCASSLVGGRPSPGLRPRTDTQYFGPGTRLTVL.